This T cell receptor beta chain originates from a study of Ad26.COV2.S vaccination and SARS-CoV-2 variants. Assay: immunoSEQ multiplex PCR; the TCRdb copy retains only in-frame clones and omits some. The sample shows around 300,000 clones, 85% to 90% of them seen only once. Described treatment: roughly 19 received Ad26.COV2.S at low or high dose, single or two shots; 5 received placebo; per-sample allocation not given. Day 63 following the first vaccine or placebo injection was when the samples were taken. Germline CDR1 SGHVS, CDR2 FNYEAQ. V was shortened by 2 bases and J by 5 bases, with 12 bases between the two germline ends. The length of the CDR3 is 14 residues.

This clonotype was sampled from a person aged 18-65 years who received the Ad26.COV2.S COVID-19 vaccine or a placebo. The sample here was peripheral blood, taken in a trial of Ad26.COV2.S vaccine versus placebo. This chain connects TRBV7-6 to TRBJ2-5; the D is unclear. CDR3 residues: CASSLYNTRETQYF. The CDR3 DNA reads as TGTGCCAGCAGCTTATACAACACAAGGGAGACCCAGTACTTC.